This is a list of T cell receptor beta chains from one sample in a study of shared clonotypes between healthy human individuals. Sequenced by immunoSEQ multiplex PCR; TCRdb stores in-frame clones only, minus some. The profile shows hundreds of thousands of clones, roughly 72% of them singletons. Sequencing used memory CD4+ T cells sorted from blood. Every receptor here comes from a woman aged 25 to 39 in good health. The CDR3 runs from the conserved cysteine through the conserved F or W. A D gene is named only where the DNA matches it firmly. Clone size is not always given. Where it is, it says once, few, many or a class for expanded clones.

size,V,D,J,CDR3,DNA
few,TRBV10-3,-,TRBJ1-1,CAISDSGFPNTEAFF,TGTGCCATCAGTGATAGCGGTTTCCCGAACACTGAAGCTTTCTTT
-,TRBV5-5,-,TRBJ2-1,CASSLRAGNEQFF,TGTGCCAGCAGCTTAAGGGCGGGCAATGAGCAGTTCTTC
-,TRBV2,-,TRBJ1-1,CASSGGTGAFF,TGTGCCAGCAGTGGAGGGACCGGAGCTTTCTTT
-,TRBV28,-,TRBJ1-5,CASSERRDGQPQHF,TGTGCCAGCAGCGAACGGAGAGACGGTCAGCCCCAGCATTTT
-,TRBV5-1,TRBD2,TRBJ2-2,CASSFGTSGGSLTGELFF,TGCGCCAGCAGCTTCGGGACTAGCGGAGGCTCCCTCACCGGGGAGCTGTTTTTT
-,TRBV28,-,TRBJ2-4,CASSAHPPVNIQYF,TGTGCCAGCAGTGCACACCCACCCGTGAACATTCAGTACTTC
-,TRBV7-2,TRBD2,TRBJ2-7,CASRRLAASYEQYF,TGTGCCAGCAGGAGGCTAGCGGCCTCCTACGAGCAGTACTTC
few,TRBV6-6,TRBD1,TRBJ2-1,CASSGQERFDEQFF,TGTGCCAGCAGCGGACAGGAAAGATTCGATGAGCAGTTCTTC
-,TRBV5-4,-,TRBJ1-2,CASSLATTGTANYGYTF,TGTGCCAGCAGCTTAGCAACGACAGGCACCGCTAACTATGGCTACACCTTC
once,TRBV19,-,TRBJ1-1,CASSIRQVLGKHTEAFF,TGTGCCAGTAGTATAAGGCAGGTACTCGGGAAGCACACTGAAGCTTTCTTT
-,TRBV7-9,-,TRBJ2-4,CASSHGTGINIQYF,TGTGCCAGCAGCCACGGGACGGGGATAAACATTCAGTACTTC
-,TRBV28,-,TRBJ1-5,CASSLLGRDQPQHF,TGTGCCAGCAGTCTACTTGGGAGGGATCAGCCCCAGCATTTT
-,TRBV5-4,-,TRBJ2-7,CASSSHTRQGRTVQYF,TGTGCCAGCAGTTCTCATACGCGACAAGGGAGAACAGTGCAGTACTTC
-,TRBV21-1,-,TRBJ2-2,CASSTRGLAGGNTGELFF,TGTGCCAGCAGCACTCGGGGACTAGCGGGAGGTAATACCGGGGAGCTGTTTTTT
few,TRBV30,TRBD1,TRBJ2-5,CAWSQTGGWKTQYF,TGTGCCTGGAGTCAAACAGGGGGCTGGAAGACCCAGTACTTC
-,TRBV9,TRBD2,TRBJ2-3,CASSLRRGREDTQYF,TGTGCCAGCAGCCTCCGACGAGGGAGGGAGGATACGCAGTATTTT
-,TRBV6-1,-,TRBJ1-2,CASSESEGANYGYTF,TGTGCCAGCAGTGAGTCGGAGGGGGCTAACTATGGCTACACCTTC
few,TRBV2,-,TRBJ2-7,CASNLAAGYEQYF,TGTGCCAGCAACCTAGCTGCGGGTTACGAGCAGTACTTC
once,TRBV27,TRBD1,TRBJ1-5,CASSSGQGDQPQHF,TGTGCCAGCAGTTCTGGACAGGGAGATCAGCCCCAGCATTTT
-,TRBV5-6,-,TRBJ2-3,CASSLLANPSTDTQYF,TGTGCCAGCAGCTTGTTGGCGAACCCTAGCACAGATACGCAGTATTTT
-,TRBV7-6,-,TRBJ1-4,CASSEKLIGAATNEKLFF,TGTGCCAGCAGCGAAAAATTGATCGGGGCAGCGACTAATGAAAAACTGTTTTTT
few,TRBV5-8,-,TRBJ2-7,CASSFRDIKYEQYF,TGTGCCAGCAGCTTCCGGGACATAAAGTACGAGCAGTACTTC
-,TRBV5-4,TRBD1,TRBJ1-2,CASSQGQGRSGYTF,TGTGCCAGCAGCCAGGGACAGGGTCGGTCTGGCTACACCTTC
-,TRBV7-8,-,TRBJ2-1,CASSLTGWKNNEQFF,TGTGCCAGCAGCTTAACAGGGTGGAAAAACAATGAGCAGTTCTTC
once,TRBV19,TRBD2,TRBJ2-7,CASSKTSAQYEQYF,TGTGCCAGTAGCAAGACTAGCGCCCAATACGAGCAGTACTTC